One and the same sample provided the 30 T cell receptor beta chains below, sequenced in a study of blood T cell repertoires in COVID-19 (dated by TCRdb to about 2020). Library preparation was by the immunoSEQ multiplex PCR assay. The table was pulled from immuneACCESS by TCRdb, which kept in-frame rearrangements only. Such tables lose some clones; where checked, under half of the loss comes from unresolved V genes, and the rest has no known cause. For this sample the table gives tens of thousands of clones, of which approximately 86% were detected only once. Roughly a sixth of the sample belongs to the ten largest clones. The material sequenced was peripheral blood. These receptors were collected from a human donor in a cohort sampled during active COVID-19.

The CDR3 protein is CASSGTWTGWYEQYF. The CDR3 DNA reads as TGTGCCAGCAGCGGAACTTGGACAGGGTGGTACGAGCAGTACTTC. V is TRBV28 and J is TRBJ2-7; 8 bases are a match to TRBD1. The length of the CDR3 is 15 residues. V lost 6 bases and J lost 4; bases outside the gene matches: 11. The germline gives CDR1 MDHEN, CDR2 SYDVKM.

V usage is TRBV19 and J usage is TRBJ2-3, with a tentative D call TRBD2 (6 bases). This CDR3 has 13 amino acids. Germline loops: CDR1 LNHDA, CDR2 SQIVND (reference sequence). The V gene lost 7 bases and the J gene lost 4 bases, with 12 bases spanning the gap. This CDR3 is CASMETSPDTQYF. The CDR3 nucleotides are TGTGCCAGTATGGAGACTAGTCCAGATACGCAGTATTTT.

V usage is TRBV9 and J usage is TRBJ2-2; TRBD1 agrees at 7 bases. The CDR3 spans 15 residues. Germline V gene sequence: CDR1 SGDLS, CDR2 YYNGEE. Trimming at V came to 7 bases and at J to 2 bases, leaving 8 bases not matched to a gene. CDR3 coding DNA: TGTGCCAGCGCTACCGGACAGGTCAACACCGGGGAGCTGTTTTTT. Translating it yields CASATGQVNTGELFF.

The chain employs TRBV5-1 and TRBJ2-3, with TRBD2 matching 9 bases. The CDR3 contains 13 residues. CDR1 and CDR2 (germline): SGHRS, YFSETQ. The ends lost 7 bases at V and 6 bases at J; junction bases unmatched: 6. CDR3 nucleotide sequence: TGCGCCAGCCGACTAGCGGAAAGGGATACGCAGTATTTT. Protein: CASRLAERDTQYF.

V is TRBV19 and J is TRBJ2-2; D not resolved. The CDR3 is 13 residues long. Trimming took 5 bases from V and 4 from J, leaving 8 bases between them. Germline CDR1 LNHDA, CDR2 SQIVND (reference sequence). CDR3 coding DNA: TGTGCCAGTAGTCAATACAGCACCGGGGAGCTGTTTTTT. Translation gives CASSQYSTGELFF. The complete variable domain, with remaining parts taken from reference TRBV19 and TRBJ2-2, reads DGGITQSPKYLFRKEGQNVTLSCEQNLNHDAMYWYRQDPGQGLRLIYYSQIVNDFQKGDIAEGYSVSREKKESFPLTVTSAQKNPTAFYLCASSQYSTGELFFGEGSRLTVL.

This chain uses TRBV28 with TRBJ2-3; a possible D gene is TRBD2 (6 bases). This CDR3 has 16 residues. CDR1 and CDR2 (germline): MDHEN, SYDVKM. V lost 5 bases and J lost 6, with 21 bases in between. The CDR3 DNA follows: TGTGCCAGCAGTACCTTTAGCGGTGGAGTCGCGGATACGCAGTATTTT. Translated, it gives CASSTFSGGVADTQYF.

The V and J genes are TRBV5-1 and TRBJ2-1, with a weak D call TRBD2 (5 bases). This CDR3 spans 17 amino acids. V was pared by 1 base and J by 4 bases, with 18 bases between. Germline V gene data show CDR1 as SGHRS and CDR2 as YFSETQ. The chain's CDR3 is CASSLRSGGGGYNEQFF. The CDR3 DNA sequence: TGCGCCAGCAGCTTGCGGAGTGGTGGCGGAGGTTACAATGAGCAGTTCTTC. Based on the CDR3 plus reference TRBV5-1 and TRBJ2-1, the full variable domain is KAGVTQTPRYLIKTRGQQVTLSCSPISGHRSVSWYQQTPGQGLQFLFEYFSETQRNKGNFPGRFSGRQFSNSRSEMNVSTLELGDSALYLCASSLRSGGGGYNEQFFGPGTRLTVL.

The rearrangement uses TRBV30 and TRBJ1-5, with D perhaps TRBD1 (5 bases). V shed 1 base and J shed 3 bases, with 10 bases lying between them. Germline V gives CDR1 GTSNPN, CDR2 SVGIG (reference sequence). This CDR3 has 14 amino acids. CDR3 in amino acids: CAWSEGQLNQPQHF. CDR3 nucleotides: TGTGCCTGGAGTGAGGGGCAGCTCAATCAGCCCCAGCATTTT.

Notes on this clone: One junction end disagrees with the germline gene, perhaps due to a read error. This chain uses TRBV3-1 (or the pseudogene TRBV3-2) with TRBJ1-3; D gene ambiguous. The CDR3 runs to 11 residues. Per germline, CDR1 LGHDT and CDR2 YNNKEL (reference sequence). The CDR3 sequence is CASSQETVMSF. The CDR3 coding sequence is TGTGCCAGCAGCCAAGAAACGGTAATGTCTTTT.

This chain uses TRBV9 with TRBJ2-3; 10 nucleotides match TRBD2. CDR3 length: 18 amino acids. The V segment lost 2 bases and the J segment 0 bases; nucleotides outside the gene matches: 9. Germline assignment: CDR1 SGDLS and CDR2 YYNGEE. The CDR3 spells CASSVSSGGQLSTDTQYF. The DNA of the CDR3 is TGTGCCAGCAGCGTCTCTAGCGGGGGCCAACTAAGCACAGATACGCAGTATTTT. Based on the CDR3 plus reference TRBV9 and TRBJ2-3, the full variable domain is DSGVTQTPKHLITATGQRVTLRCSPRSGDLSVYWYQQSLDQGLQFLIQYYNGEERAKGNILERFSAQQFPDLHSELNLSSLELGDSALYFCASSVSSGGQLSTDTQYFGPGTRLTVL.

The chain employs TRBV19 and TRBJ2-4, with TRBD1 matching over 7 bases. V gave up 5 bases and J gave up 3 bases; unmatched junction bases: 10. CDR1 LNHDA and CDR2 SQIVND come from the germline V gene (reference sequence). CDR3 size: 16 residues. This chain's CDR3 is CASSPTGAIDKNIQYF. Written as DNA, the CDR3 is TGTGCCAGTAGTCCCACAGGGGCTATAGACAAAAACATTCAGTACTTC.

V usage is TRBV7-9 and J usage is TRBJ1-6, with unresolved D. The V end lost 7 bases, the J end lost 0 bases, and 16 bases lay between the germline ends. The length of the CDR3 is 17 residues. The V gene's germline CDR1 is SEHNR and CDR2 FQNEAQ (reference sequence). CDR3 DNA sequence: TGTGCCAGCAACCCCGGCGGGGTGAGCTCCTATAATTCACCCCTCCACTTT. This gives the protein CASNPGGVSSYNSPLHF. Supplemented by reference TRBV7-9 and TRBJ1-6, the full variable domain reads DTGVSQNPRHKITKRGQNVTFRCDPISEHNRLYWYRQTLGQGPEFLTYFQNEAQLEKSRLLSDRFSAERPKGSFSTLEIQRTEQGDSAMYLCASNPGGVSSYNSPLHFGNGTRLTVT.

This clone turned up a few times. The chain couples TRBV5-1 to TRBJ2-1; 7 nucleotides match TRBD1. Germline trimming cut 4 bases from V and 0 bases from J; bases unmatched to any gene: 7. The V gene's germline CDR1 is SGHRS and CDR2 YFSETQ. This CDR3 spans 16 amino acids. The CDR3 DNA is TGCGCCAGCAGCCGGGGACAGCAGAGCTCCTACAATGAGCAGTTCTTC. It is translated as CASSRGQQSSYNEQFF.

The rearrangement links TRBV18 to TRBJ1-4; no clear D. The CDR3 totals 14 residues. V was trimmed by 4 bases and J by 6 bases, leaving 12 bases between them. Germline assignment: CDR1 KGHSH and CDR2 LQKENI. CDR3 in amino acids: CASSLRERDEKLFF. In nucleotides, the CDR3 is TGTGCCAGCTCACTCCGGGAACGGGATGAAAAACTGTTTTTT. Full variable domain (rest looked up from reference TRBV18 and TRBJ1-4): NAGVMQNPRHLVRRRGQEARLRCSPMKGHSHVYWYRQLPEEGLKFMVYLQKENIIDESGMPKERFSAEFPKEGPSILRIQQVVRGDSAAYFCASSLRERDEKLFFGSGTQLSVL.

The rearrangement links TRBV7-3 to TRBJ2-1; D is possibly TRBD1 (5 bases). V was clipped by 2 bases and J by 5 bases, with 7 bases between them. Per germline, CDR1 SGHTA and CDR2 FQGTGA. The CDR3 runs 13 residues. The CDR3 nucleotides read TGTGCCAGCAGCTTAGGCAGGGACAATGAGCAGTTCTTC. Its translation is CASSLGRDNEQFF. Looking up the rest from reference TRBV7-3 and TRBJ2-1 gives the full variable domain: GAGVSQTPSNKVTEKGKYVELRCDPISGHTALYWYRQSLGQGPEFLIYFQGTGAADDSGLPNDRFFAVRPEGSVSTLKIQRTERGDSAVYLCASSLGRDNEQFFGPGTRLTVL.

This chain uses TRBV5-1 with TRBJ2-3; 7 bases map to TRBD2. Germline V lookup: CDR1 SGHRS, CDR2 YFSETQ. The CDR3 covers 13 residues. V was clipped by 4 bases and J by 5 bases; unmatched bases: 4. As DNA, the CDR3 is TGCGCCAGCAGCGCCAGGGAGGGAGATACGCAGTATTTT. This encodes CASSAREGDTQYF.

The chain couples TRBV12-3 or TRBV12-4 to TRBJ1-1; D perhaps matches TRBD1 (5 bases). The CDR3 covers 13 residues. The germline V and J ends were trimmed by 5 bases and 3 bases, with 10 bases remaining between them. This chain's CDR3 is CASSQTAYTEAFF. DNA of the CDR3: TGTGCCAGCAGTCAGACAGCCTACACTGAAGCTTTCTTT.

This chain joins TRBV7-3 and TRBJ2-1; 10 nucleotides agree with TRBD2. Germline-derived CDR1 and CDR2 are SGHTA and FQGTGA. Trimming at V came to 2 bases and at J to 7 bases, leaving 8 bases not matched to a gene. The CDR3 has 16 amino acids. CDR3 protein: CASSLHSGGVYNEQFF. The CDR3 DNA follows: TGTGCCAGCAGCTTACACAGCGGGGGGGTCTATAATGAGCAGTTCTTC.

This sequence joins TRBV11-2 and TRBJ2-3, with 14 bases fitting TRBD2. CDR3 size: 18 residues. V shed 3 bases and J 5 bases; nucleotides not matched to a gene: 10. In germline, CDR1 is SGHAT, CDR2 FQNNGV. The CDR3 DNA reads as TGTGCCAGCAGCTTGGTGACTAGCGGGGGGGCGCGTCAAGATACGCAGTATTTT. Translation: CASSLVTSGGARQDTQYF.

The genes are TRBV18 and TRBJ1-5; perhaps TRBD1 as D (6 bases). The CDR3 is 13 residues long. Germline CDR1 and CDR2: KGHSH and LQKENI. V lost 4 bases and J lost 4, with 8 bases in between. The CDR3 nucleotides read TGTGCCAGCTCACTGGACAGAAATCAGCCCCAGCATTTT. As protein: CASSLDRNQPQHF.

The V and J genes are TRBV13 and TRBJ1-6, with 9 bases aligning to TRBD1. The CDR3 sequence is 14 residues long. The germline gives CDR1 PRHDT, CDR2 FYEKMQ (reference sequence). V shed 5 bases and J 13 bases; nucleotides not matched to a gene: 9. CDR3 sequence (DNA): TGTGCCAGCAGCACTGACAGGGGGTTGTCTCCCCTCCACTTT. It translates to CASSTDRGLSPLHF.

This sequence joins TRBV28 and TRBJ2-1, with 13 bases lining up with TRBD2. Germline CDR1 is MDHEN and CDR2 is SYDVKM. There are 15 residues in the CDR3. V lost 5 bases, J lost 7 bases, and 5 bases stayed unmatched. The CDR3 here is CASSGLAGERNEQFF. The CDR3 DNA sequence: TGTGCCAGCAGTGGACTAGCGGGAGAGCGGAATGAGCAGTTCTTC.

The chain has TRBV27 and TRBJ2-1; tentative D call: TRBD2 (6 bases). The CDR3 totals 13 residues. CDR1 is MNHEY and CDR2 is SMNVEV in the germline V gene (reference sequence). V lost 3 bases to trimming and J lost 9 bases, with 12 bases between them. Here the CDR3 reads CASSFAGWSEQFF. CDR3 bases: TGTGCCAGCAGTTTTGCGGGATGGAGTGAGCAGTTCTTC.

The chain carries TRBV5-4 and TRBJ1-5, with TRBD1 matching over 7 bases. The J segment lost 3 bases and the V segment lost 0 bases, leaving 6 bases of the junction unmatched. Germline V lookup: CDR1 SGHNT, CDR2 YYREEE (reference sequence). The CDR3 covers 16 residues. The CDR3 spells CASSLGGTVVNQPQHF. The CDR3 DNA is TGTGCCAGCAGCTTGGGCGGGACAGTCGTCAATCAGCCCCAGCATTTT.

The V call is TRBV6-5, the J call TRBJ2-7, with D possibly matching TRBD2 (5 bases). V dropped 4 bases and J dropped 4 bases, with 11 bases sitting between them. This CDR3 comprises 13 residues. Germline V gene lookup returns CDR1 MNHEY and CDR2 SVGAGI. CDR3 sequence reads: CASSFFQRYEQYF. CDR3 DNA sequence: TGTGCCAGCAGTTTTTTTCAGCGGTACGAGCAGTACTTC.

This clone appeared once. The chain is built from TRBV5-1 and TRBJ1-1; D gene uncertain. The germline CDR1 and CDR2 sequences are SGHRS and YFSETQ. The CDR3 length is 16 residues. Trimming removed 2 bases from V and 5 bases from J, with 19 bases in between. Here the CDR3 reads CASSLGPASEGTEAFF. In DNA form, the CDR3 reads TGCGCCAGCAGCTTAGGCCCAGCTTCAGAGGGTACTGAAGCTTTCTTT.

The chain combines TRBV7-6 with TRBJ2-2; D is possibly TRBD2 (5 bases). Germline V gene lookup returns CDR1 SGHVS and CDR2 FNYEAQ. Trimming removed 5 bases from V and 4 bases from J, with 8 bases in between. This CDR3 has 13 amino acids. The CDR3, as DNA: TGTGCCAGCAGCAAGCGGAGCACCGGGGAGCTGTTTTTT. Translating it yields CASSKRSTGELFF.

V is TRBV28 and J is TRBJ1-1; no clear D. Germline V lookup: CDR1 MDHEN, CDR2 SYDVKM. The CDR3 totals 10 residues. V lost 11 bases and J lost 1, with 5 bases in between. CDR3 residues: CAAGNTEAFF. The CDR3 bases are TGTGCCGCAGGGAACACTGAAGCTTTCTTT.

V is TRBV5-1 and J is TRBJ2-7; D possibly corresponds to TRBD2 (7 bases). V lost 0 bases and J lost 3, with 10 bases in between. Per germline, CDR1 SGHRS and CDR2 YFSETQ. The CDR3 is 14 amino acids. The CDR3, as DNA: TGCGCCAGCAGCTTGGCGGGGGGCGACTACGAGCAGTACTTC. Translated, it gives CASSLAGGDYEQYF.

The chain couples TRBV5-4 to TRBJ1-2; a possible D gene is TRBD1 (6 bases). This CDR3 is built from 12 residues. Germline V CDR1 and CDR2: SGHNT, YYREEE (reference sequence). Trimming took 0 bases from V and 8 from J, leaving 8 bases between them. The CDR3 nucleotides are TGTGCCAGCAGCTTGGACAGGGCGGGCTACACCTTC. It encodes CASSLDRAGYTF.